This TCR beta chain is from a study of blood T cell repertoires in COVID-19. Germline V gene lookup returns CDR1 LNHDA and CDR2 SQIVND (reference sequence). The CDR3 totals 12 residues. V dropped 5 bases and J dropped 5 bases, with 10 bases sitting between them. Sequencing was performed with immunoSEQ multiplex PCR; in TCRdb, only in-frame clones are kept and a portion is missing. The sample lists 130,000 to 150,000 clones, 80% occurring once. Sample: peripheral blood. This TCR derives from a man in his 60s with active or convalescent COVID-19. The rearrangement joins TRBV19 to TRBJ2-7; the D gene is possibly TRBD2 (5 bases). CDR3 bases: TGTGCCAGTAGTTTCACTAGAGACGAGCAGTACTTC. This translates into CASSFTRDEQYF.